The rows below give T cell receptor beta chains drawn from one sample of a study of cytomegalovirus exposure and HLA in healthy donors. The repertoire was sequenced with immunoSEQ multiplex PCR; TCRdb's copy has only in-frame clones and lacks some. This sample carries approximately 210,000 clones, 70% to 80% of them seen once, and the ten largest clones take 1.6%. The sample was PBMCs. All receptors derive from a woman aged 50 to 65 in good health and CMV-seronegative. Both conserved end residues are part of each CDR3. Each record gives: D gene, clone size, J gene, V gene, CDR3 protein, CDR3 DNA. A D gene is named only where the DNA matches it firmly. Rows give clone size only sometimes, using once, few, many, or a class for an expanded clone.

d_gene: -
abundance: -
j_gene: TRBJ1-5
v_gene: TRBV11-2
CDR3aa: CASSSNWGEGAQHF
CDR3nt: TGTGCCAGCAGCTCTAATTGGGGGGAGGGGGCCCAGCATTTT

d_gene: TRBD2
abundance: -
j_gene: TRBJ2-7
v_gene: TRBV13
CDR3aa: CASSSGEAGAYEQYF
CDR3nt: TGTGCCAGCAGCTCCGGCGAGGCGGGGGCCTACGAGCAGTACTTC

d_gene: TRBD2
abundance: once
j_gene: TRBJ2-5
v_gene: TRBV4-1
CDR3aa: CASRETSGGGQETQYF
CDR3nt: TGCGCCAGCAGGGAGACTAGCGGGGGTGGGCAAGAGACCCAGTACTTC

d_gene: -
abundance: once
j_gene: TRBJ2-2
v_gene: TRBV18
CDR3aa: CASSPGLTTGELFF
CDR3nt: TGTGCCAGCTCACCAGGACTAACAACCGGGGAGCTGTTTTTT

d_gene: TRBD1
abundance: -
j_gene: TRBJ1-5
v_gene: TRBV7-8
CDR3aa: CASSLGQGHNQPQHF
CDR3nt: TGTGCCAGCAGCTTAGGACAGGGCCACAATCAGCCCCAGCATTTT

d_gene: -
abundance: -
j_gene: TRBJ2-1
v_gene: TRBV28
CDR3aa: CASSVRGNEQFF
CDR3nt: TGTGCCAGCAGTGTTAGGGGCAATGAGCAGTTCTTC

d_gene: -
abundance: -
j_gene: TRBJ2-1
v_gene: TRBV7-8
CDR3aa: CASSLTRDNEQFF
CDR3nt: TGTGCCAGCAGCTTGACTAGAGACAATGAGCAGTTCTTC

d_gene: -
abundance: -
j_gene: TRBJ1-3
v_gene: TRBV6-5
CDR3aa: CASSYDSSSGNTIYF
CDR3nt: TGTGCCAGCAGTTACGACAGTAGCTCTGGAAACACCATATATTTT

d_gene: TRBD2
abundance: -
j_gene: TRBJ2-7
v_gene: TRBV28
CDR3aa: CASSSPTSGRSEQYF
CDR3nt: TGTGCCAGCAGTTCGCCGACTAGCGGGCGTTCCGAGCAGTACTTC

d_gene: TRBD1
abundance: few
j_gene: TRBJ1-2
v_gene: TRBV5-8
CDR3aa: CAIPGQVEYGYTF
CDR3nt: TGTGCCATTCCAGGACAGGTCGAATATGGCTACACCTTC

d_gene: TRBD2
abundance: -
j_gene: TRBJ2-5
v_gene: TRBV6-1
CDR3aa: CASRRGGSGETQYF
CDR3nt: TGTGCCAGCCGCCGGGGGGGGAGTGGAGAGACCCAGTACTTC

d_gene: TRBD1
abundance: -
j_gene: TRBJ2-7
v_gene: TRBV28
CDR3aa: CASSPQGTATKYEQYF
CDR3nt: TGTGCCAGCAGTCCGCAGGGGACAGCAACGAAATACGAGCAGTACTTC

d_gene: -
abundance: -
j_gene: TRBJ2-2
v_gene: TRBV19
CDR3aa: CASSIGLTNHGGELFF
CDR3nt: TGTGCCAGTAGTATAGGTTTAACAAACCATGGCGGGGAGCTGTTTTTT

d_gene: -
abundance: -
j_gene: TRBJ1-5
v_gene: TRBV28
CDR3aa: CASSLEGWANQPQHF
CDR3nt: TGTGCCAGCAGTTTAGAGGGTTGGGCGAATCAGCCCCAGCATTTT

d_gene: TRBD1
abundance: -
j_gene: TRBJ1-5
v_gene: TRBV27
CDR3aa: CASSGRGQGQPQHF
CDR3nt: TGTGCCAGCAGTGGAAGGGGACAGGGTCAGCCCCAGCATTTT

d_gene: TRBD2
abundance: -
j_gene: TRBJ2-2
v_gene: TRBV9
CDR3aa: CASSAVSGRAGELFF
CDR3nt: TGTGCCAGCAGCGCGGTCAGCGGGAGGGCCGGGGAGCTGTTTTTT

d_gene: -
abundance: -
j_gene: TRBJ1-2
v_gene: TRBV28
CDR3aa: CASRGRVDGYTF
CDR3nt: TGTGCCAGCAGGGGGAGGGTAGATGGCTACACCTTC

d_gene: -
abundance: once
j_gene: TRBJ1-5
v_gene: TRBV7-2
CDR3aa: CASSPDVLSGTWGQPQHF
CDR3nt: TGTGCCAGCAGCCCAGACGTCTTGAGCGGGACCTGGGGTCAGCCCCAGCATTTT

d_gene: -
abundance: -
j_gene: TRBJ2-5
v_gene: TRBV4-1
CDR3aa: CASSLGQQETQYF
CDR3nt: TGCGCCAGCAGCCTAGGACAGCAAGAGACCCAGTACTTC

d_gene: -
abundance: -
j_gene: TRBJ2-1
v_gene: TRBV4-3
CDR3aa: CASSRARGLFNEQFF
CDR3nt: TGCGCCAGCAGCCGGGCTAGGGGACTCTTCAATGAGCAGTTCTTC

d_gene: TRBD1
abundance: -
j_gene: TRBJ2-1
v_gene: TRBV6-6
CDR3aa: CASSHRDRVHNEQFF
CDR3nt: TGTGCCAGCAGTCACCGGGACAGGGTACACAATGAGCAGTTCTTC

d_gene: TRBD2
abundance: -
j_gene: TRBJ2-1
v_gene: TRBV6-5
CDR3aa: CASRLAGGTYNEQFF
CDR3nt: TGTGCCAGCAGACTAGCGGGGGGTACGTACAATGAGCAGTTCTTC

d_gene: -
abundance: -
j_gene: TRBJ2-1
v_gene: TRBV28
CDR3aa: CASIPTSQSYNEQFF
CDR3nt: TGTGCCAGCATCCCCACTAGCCAGTCCTACAATGAGCAGTTCTTC

d_gene: -
abundance: -
j_gene: TRBJ2-7
v_gene: TRBV7-2
CDR3aa: CASSLRQTYEQYF
CDR3nt: TGTGCCAGCAGCTTACGACAGACCTACGAGCAGTACTTC